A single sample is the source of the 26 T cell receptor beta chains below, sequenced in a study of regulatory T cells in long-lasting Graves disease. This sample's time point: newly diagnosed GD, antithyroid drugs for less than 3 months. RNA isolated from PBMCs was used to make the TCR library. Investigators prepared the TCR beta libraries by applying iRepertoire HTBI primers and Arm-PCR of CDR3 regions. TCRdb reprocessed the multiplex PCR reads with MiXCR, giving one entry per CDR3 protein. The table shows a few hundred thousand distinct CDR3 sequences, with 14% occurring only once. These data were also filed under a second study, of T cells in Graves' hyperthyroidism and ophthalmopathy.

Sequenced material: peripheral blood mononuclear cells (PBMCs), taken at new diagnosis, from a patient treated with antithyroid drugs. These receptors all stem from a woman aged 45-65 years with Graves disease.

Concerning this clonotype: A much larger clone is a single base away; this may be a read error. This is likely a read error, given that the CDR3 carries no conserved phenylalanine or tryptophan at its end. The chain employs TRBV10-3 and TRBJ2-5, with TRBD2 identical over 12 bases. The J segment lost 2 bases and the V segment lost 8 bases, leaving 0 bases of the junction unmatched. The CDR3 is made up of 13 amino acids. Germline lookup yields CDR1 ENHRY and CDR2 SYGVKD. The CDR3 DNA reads TGTGCCATCGGACTAGCGGGACAAGAGACCCAGTACCTC. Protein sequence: CAIGLAGQETQYL.

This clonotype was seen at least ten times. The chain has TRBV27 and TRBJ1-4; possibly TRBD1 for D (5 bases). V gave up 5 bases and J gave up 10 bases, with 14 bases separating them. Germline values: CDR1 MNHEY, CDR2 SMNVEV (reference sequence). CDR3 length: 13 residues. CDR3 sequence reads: CASSEGTGGKLFF. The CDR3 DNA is TGTGCCAGCAGTGAAGGGACTGGTGGAAAACTGTTTTTT.

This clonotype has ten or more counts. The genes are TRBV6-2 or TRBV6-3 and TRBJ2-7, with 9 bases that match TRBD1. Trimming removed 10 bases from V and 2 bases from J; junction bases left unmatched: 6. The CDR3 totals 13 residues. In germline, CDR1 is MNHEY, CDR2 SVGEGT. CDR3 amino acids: CATSGTGTYEQYF. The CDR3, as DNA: TGTGCCACTTCCGGGACAGGGACCTACGAGCAGTACTTC.

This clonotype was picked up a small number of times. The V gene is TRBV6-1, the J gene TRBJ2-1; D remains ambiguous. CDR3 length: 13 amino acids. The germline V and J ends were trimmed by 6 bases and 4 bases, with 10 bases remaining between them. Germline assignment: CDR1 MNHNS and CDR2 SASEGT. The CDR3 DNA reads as TGTGCCAGCAGACCAGGCCCGTACAATGAGCAGTTCTTC. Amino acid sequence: CASRPGPYNEQFF.

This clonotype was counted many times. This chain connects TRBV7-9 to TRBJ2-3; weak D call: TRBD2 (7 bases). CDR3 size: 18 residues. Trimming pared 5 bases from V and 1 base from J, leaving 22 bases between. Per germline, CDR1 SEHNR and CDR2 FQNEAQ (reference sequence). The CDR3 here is CASSPGQSGTPRTDTQYF. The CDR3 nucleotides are TGTGCCAGCAGCCCTGGACAGAGCGGGACTCCCCGCACAGATACGCAGTATTTT.

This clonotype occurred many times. In nucleotides, the CDR3 is TGTGCCAGCACCCTCCCCGAGTTAGCGGCCACCGGGGAGCTGTTTTTT. It yields the protein CASTLPELAATGELFF. This sequence joins TRBV2 and TRBJ2-2; a possible D gene is TRBD2 (6 bases). The CDR3 covers 16 residues. With 7 bases removed from V and 4 bases from J, the gap between germline ends came to 19 bases. CDR1 and CDR2 from the germline V gene are SNHLY and FYNNEI.

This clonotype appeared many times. In nucleotides, the CDR3 is TGTGCCAGCTCAACTCGGGACTGGATCACAGATACGCAGTATTTT. It is translated as CASSTRDWITDTQYF. V usage is TRBV18 and J usage is TRBJ2-3; maybe TRBD2 (6 bases). The CDR3 has 15 residues. V was shortened by 5 bases and J by 2 bases, with 14 bases between the two germline ends. In germline, CDR1 is KGHSH, CDR2 LQKENI. Together with reference TRBV18 and TRBJ2-3, the CDR3 gives the full variable domain: NAGVMQNPRHLVRRRGQEARLRCSPMKGHSHVYWYRQLPEEGLKFMVYLQKENIIDESGMPKERFSAEFPKEGPSILRIQQVVRGDSAAYFCASSTRDWITDTQYFGPGTRLTVL.

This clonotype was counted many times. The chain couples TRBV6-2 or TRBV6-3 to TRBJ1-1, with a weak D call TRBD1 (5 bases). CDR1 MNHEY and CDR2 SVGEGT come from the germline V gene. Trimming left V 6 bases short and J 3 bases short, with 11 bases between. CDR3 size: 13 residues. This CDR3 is CASRTDRDTEAFF. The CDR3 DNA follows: TGTGCCAGCAGGACCGACAGAGACACTGAAGCTTTCTTT.

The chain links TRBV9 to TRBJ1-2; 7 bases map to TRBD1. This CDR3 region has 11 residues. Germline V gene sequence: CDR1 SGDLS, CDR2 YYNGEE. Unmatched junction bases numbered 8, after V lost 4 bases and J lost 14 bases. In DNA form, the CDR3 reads TGTGCCAGCAGCCTCAGGGGGGCTGGTACCTTC. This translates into CASSLRGAGTF.

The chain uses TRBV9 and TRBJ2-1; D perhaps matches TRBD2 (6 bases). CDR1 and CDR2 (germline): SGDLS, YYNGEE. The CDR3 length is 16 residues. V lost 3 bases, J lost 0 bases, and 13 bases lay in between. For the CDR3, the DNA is TGTGCCAGCAGCGCAATCTACGGGAGCTCCTACAATGAGCAGTTCTTC. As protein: CASSAIYGSSYNEQFF.

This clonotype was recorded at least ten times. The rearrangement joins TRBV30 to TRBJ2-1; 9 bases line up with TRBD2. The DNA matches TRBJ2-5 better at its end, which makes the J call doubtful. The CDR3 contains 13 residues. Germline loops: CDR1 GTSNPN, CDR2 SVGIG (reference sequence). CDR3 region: CAWSVLAGETQYF. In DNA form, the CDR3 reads TGTGCCTGGAGTGTACTAGCGGGAGAGACCCAGTACTTC.

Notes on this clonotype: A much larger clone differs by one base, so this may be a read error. The CDR3 region has the DNA TGTGACAGCAGGCTACAGGGAAATGAGCAGTTCTTC. Protein product: CDSRLQGNEQFF. The chain combines TRBV6-1 with TRBJ2-1, with a possible D match to TRBD1 (6 bases). Germline CDR1 is MNHNS and CDR2 is SASEGT. CDR3 length: 12 residues.

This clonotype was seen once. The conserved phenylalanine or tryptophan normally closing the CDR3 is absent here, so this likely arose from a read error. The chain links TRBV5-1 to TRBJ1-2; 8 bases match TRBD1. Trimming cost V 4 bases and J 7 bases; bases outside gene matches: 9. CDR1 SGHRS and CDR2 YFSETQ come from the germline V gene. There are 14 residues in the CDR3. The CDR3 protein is CASSLMDRDRGYTV. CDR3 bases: TGCGCCAGCAGCCTAATGGACAGGGATCGTGGCTACACCGTC.

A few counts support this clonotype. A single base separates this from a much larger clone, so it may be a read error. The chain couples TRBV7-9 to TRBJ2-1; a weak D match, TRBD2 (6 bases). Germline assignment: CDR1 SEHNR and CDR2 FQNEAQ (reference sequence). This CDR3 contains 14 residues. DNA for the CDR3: TGTGCCAGCAGTCCACGTGGGACTCACAATGAGCAGTCCTTC. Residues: CASSPRGTHNEQSF.

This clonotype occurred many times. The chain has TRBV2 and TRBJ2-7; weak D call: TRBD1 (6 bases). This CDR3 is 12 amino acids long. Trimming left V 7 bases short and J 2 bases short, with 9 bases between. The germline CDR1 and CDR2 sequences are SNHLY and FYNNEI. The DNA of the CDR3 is TGTGCCAGCACAGGGGCCGCCTACGAGCAGTACTTC. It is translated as CASTGAAYEQYF.

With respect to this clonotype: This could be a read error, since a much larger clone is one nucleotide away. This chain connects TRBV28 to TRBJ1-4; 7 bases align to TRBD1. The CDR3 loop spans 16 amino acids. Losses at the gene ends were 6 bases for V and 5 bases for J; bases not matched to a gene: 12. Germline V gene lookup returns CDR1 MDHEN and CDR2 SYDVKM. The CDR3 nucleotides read TGTGCCAGCAGGCCTACTTTGGGACAGTCAAATGAAAAACTGTTTTTT. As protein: CASRPTLGQSNEKLFF.

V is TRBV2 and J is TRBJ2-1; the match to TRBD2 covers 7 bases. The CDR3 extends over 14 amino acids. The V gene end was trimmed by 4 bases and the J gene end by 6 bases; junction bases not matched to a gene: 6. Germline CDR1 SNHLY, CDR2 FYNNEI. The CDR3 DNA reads TGTGCCAGCAGTGTTGGTCCTAGCGGCAATGAGCAGTTCTTC. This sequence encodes CASSVGPSGNEQFF. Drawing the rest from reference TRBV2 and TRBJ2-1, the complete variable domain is EPEVTQTPSHQVTQMGQEVILRCVPISNHLYFYWYRQILGQKVEFLVSFYNNEISEKSEIFDDQFSVERPDGSNFTLKIRSTKLEDSAMYFCASSVGPSGNEQFFGPGTRLTVL.

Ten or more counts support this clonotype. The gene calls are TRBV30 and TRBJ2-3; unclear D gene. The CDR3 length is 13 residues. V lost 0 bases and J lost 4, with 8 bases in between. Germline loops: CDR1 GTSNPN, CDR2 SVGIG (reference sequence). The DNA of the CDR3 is TGTGCCTGGAGTGTAGATCTCCCAGATACGCAGTATTTT. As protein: CAWSVDLPDTQYF.

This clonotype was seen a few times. The CDR3 nucleotides read TGTGCCAGCAGCCAAGAGAGAGCCTTAAGGGAAGCTTTCTTT. Its translation: CASSQERALREAFF. The chain couples TRBV3-1 to TRBJ1-1; D ambiguous. The CDR3 is 14 residues long. V lost 0 bases to trimming and J lost 8 bases, with 13 bases between them. The germline V gene encodes CDR1 LGHDT and CDR2 YNNKEL (reference sequence).

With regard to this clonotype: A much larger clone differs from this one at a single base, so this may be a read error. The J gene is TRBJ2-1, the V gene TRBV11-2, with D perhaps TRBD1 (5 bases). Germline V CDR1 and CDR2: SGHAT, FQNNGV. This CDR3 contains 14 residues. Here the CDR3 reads CASSLGGANNEQSF. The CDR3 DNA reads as TGTGCCAGCAGCTTAGGGGGCGCTAACAATGAGCAGTCCTTC.

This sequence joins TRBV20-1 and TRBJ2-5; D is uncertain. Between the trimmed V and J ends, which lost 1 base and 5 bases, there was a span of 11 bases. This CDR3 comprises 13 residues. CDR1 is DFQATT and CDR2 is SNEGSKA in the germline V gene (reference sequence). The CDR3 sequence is CSARVVGLETQYF. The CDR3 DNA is TGCAGTGCTAGAGTAGTTGGTCTGGAGACCCAGTACTTC.

The CDR3 nucleotides read TGTGCCAGCAGCCTCATAGCGGGAGGCGGGGGAGATACGCAGTATTTT. Residues: CASSLIAGGGGDTQYF. The chain has TRBV3-1 and TRBJ2-3, with TRBD2 identical over 10 bases. V dropped 4 bases and J dropped 5; count of bases not matched to a gene: 9. The CDR3 covers 16 residues. The germline CDR1 and CDR2 sequences are LGHDT and YNNKEL (reference sequence).

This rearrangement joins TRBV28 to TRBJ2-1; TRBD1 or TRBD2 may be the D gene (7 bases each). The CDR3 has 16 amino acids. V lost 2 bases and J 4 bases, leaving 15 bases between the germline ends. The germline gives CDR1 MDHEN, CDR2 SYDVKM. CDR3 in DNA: TGTGCCAGCAGTTTAGAGGGAGGGACAGTATACAATGAGCAGTTCTTC. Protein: CASSLEGGTVYNEQFF.

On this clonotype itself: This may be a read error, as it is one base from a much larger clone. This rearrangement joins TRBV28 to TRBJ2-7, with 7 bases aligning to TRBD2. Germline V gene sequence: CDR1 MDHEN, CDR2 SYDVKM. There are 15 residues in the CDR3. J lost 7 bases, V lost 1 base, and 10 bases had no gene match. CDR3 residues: CASSLSSGTNNEQYF. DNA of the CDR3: TGTGCCAGCAGTTTATCCAGCGGGACGAACAATGAGCAGTACTTC.

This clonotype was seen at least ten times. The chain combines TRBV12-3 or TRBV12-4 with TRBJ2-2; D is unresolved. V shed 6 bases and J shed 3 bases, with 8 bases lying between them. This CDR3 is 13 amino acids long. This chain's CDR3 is CASRASHTGELFF. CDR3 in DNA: TGTGCCAGCAGAGCTAGTCACACCGGGGAGCTGTTTTTT.

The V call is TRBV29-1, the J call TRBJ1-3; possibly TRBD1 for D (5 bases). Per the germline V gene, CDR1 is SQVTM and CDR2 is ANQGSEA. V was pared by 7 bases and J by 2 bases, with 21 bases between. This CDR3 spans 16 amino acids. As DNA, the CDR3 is TGCAGCGCAGACCCCCGCCCCGCAGGGCCTGGAAACACCATATATTTT. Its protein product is CSADPRPAGPGNTIYF.